These 10 T cell receptor beta chains were all obtained from the same sample, sequenced in a study of CD8 T cells in ankylosing spondylitis. Each CDR3 protein is one row after TCRdb ran MiXCR on the 5' RACE reads. The table records a few hundred thousand distinct CDR3 sequences, more than 20% of them present only once. Antigen specificity for these receptors is unknown. Study observations and caveats: Made up of about eight highly homologous variants, a TCR beta motif appeared characteristic of ankylosing spondylitis blood.

Material for sequencing was blood, either unsorted or a sorted T cell fraction (not recorded which). The receptor set was obtained from a male donor with ankylosing spondylitis.

The V call is TRBV20-1, the J call TRBJ2-7; weak D call: TRBD2 (6 bases). The CDR3 has 14 residues. Germline CDR1 reads DFQATT; CDR2 reads SNEGSKA (reference sequence). V was cut by 6 bases and J by 1 base, with 16 bases left in between. CDR3 protein: CSAKRPGLSYEQYF. The DNA for the CDR3 is TGCAGTGCCAAAAGACCGGGACTTTCCTACGAGCAGTACTTC.

The chain combines TRBV7-3 with TRBJ1-1, with a tentative D call TRBD1 (5 bases). V was shortened by 0 bases and J by 6 bases, with 14 bases between the two germline ends. Germline V CDR1 and CDR2: SGHTA, FQGTGA. The CDR3 is 15 amino acids. CDR3 bases: TGTGCCAGCAGCTTAACGGGCAGGGAGGAGGCTGAAGCTTTCTTT. It encodes CASSLTGREEAEAFF.

This chain connects TRBV27 to TRBJ2-1, with TRBD2 identical over 13 bases. The CDR3 consists of 14 residues. The V and J ends lost 8 bases and 7 bases, in that order; junction bases with no gene match: 5. CDR1 and CDR2 from the germline V gene are MNHEY and SMNVEV (reference sequence). The CDR3 loop reads CASWGLAGYNEQFF. The DNA of the CDR3 is TGTGCCAGCTGGGGACTAGCGGGATATAATGAGCAGTTCTTC.

This clonotype has just one count. J is TRBJ1-1 and V is TRBV11-1; D gene unclear. CDR1 and CDR2 (germline): SGHAT, FQDESV (reference sequence). The CDR3 loop spans 13 amino acids. V lost 5 bases and J 5 bases, leaving 12 bases between the germline ends. CDR3 amino acids: CASSPNGDTEAFF. The CDR3 nucleotides are TGTGCCAGCAGCCCCAATGGGGATACTGAAGCTTTCTTT.

This chain uses TRBV7-9 with TRBJ2-5, with TRBD1 identical over 12 bases. Germline V gene data show CDR1 as SEHNR and CDR2 as FQNEAQ (reference sequence). V lost 5 bases, J lost 0 bases, and 7 bases stayed unmatched. There are 17 residues in the CDR3. The CDR3, as DNA: TGTGCCAGCAGCAGGGACAGGGGGCACTCGGACCAAGAGACCCAGTACTTC. Its translation is CASSRDRGHSDQETQYF.

The chain combines TRBV7-3 with TRBJ2-2; 7 nucleotides agree with TRBD1. The J segment lost 1 base and the V segment lost 2 bases, leaving 7 bases of the junction unmatched. CDR1 and CDR2 from the germline V gene are SGHTA and FQGTGA. This CDR3 has 17 residues. The CDR3 sequence is CASSLWGQLQNTGELFF. CDR3 DNA sequence: TGTGCCAGCAGCTTATGGGGACAGCTTCAGAACACCGGGGAGCTGTTTTTT.

CDR3 residues: CASSPLPGLTQYF. CDR3 in DNA: TGCGCCAGCAGCCCGCTCCCCGGCCTTACGCAGTATTTT. This sequence joins TRBV4-1 and TRBJ2-3; unclear D gene. CDR3 length: 13 residues. CDR1 and CDR2 (germline): MGHRA, YSYEKL. V lost 4 bases, J lost 8 bases, and 13 bases lay in between.

This clonotype turned up a few times. V is TRBV13 and J is TRBJ2-3, with 8 positions matching TRBD2. CDR3 size: 16 residues. V lost 5 bases and J lost 0; bases outside the gene matches: 7. CDR1 PRHDT and CDR2 FYEKMQ come from the germline V gene (reference sequence). The CDR3 protein is CASSASGRPSTDTQYF. The CDR3 DNA sequence: TGTGCCAGCAGCGCTAGCGGGCGACCTAGCACAGATACGCAGTATTTT.

The rearrangement joins TRBV28 to TRBJ1-1; TRBD1 matches 10 bases. Germline V gene data show CDR1 as MDHEN and CDR2 as SYDVKM. V shed 2 bases and J 4 bases; nucleotides not matched to a gene: 4. The CDR3 runs 15 residues. The CDR3 loop is CASSLHRTGGTEAFF. The CDR3 region has the DNA TGTGCCAGCAGTTTACACCGGACAGGGGGCACTGAAGCTTTCTTT.

This clonotype was observed a handful of times. V gene TRBV6-1 combines with J gene TRBJ2-7; TRBD2 matches at 13 bases. Unmatched junction bases numbered 7, after V lost 4 bases and J lost 4 bases. Per the germline V gene, CDR1 is MNHNS and CDR2 is SASEGT. This CDR3 region has 16 residues. For the CDR3, the DNA is TGTGCCAGCAGTGTCAGACTAGCGGGAGGACGATACGAGCAGTACTTC. Amino acid sequence: CASSVRLAGGRYEQYF.